This TCR beta chain was observed in a study of T cells after yellow fever vaccination. Study-wide context: For low cell numbers, libraries were made with SMART-Seq v4 Ultra Low Input. The study's findings and limits: After the booster, about 95% of CD4 and more than 75% of CD8 primary-response clones were re-detected.

A 5'RACE template-switching step, the method used to make TCR cDNA, added a universal primer site and UMIs. A single record per CDR3 protein comes from TCRdb applying MiXCR to the 5' RACE reads. The sample holds some 400,000 distinct CDR3 sequences; 6.2% are singletons and the top ten take about 15%. The CDR3 has 11 amino acids. Germline V CDR1 and CDR2: LNHDA, SQIVND (reference sequence). This clonotype was counted between two and nine times. Its antigen is as yet unknown. Sequence at one end of the junction differs from germline and may be a read error. This specimen was PBMCs, taken 5 days after the yellow fever booster vaccination. This clonotype was sampled from a man aged 25 to 45 who received the YFV17D yellow fever vaccine. The chain joins TRBV19 to TRBJ2-7; possibly TRBD1 for D (6 bases). Written as DNA, the CDR3 is TGTGCCAGTAGTACCCGGGACATAGTGCACTTC. It encodes CASSTRDIVHF.